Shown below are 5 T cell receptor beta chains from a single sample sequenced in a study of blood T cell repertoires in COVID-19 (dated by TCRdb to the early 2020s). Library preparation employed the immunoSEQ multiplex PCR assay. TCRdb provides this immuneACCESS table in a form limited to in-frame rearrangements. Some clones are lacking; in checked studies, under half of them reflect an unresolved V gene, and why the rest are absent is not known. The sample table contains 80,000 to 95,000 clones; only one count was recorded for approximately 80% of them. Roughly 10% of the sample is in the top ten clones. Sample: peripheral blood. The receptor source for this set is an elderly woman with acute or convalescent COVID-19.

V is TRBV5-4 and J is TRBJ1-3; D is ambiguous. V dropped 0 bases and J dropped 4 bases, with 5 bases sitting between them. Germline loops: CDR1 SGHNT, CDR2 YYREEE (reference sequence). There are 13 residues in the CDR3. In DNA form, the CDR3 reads TGTGCCAGCAGCTTGGCCGAGGGAAACACCATATATTTT. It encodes CASSLAEGNTIYF.

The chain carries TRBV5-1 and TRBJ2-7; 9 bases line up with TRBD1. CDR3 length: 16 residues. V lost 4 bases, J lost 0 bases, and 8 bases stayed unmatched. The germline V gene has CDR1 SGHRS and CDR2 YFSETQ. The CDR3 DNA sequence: TGCGCCAGCAGCACGGACGTGGGACAGGGCTCCTACGAGCAGTACTTC. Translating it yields CASSTDVGQGSYEQYF. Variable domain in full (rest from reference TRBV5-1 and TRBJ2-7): KAGVTQTPRYLIKTRGQQVTLSCSPISGHRSVSWYQQTPGQGLQFLFEYFSETQRNKGNFPGRFSGRQFSNSRSEMNVSTLELGDSALYLCASSTDVGQGSYEQYFGPGTRLTVT.

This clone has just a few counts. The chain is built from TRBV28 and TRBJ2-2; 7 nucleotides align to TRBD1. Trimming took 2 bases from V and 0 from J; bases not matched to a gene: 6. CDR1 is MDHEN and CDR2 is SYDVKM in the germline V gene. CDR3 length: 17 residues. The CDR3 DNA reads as TGTGCCAGCAGTTTAGTACAGGGGACCACGAACACCGGGGAGCTGTTTTTT. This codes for CASSLVQGTTNTGELFF.

CDR3: CASSYRQVNTGELFF. The CDR3 DNA is TGTGCCAGCAGTTACCGACAGGTGAACACCGGGGAGCTGTTTTTT. The rearrangement links TRBV6-5 to TRBJ2-2; TRBD1 might be the D (6 bases). The V end was cut by 2 bases, the J end by 1 base, with 8 bases between. The germline CDR1 and CDR2 sequences are MNHEY and SVGAGI. CDR3 length equals 15 residues.

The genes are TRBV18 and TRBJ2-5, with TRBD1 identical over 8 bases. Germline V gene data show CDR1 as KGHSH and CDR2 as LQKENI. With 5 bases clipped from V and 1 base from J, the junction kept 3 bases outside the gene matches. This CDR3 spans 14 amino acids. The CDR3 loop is CASSAGTGQETQYF. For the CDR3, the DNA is TGTGCCAGCTCAGCCGGGACAGGCCAAGAGACCCAGTACTTC.